The 20 T cell receptor beta chains listed next were all sequenced from one sample in a study of shared clonotypes between healthy human individuals (dated by TCRdb to the early 2020s). The receptor library was made with the immunoSEQ multiplex PCR assay. Imported from immuneACCESS, the table was reduced by TCRdb to in-frame sequences with V and J called. These copies leave out some clones; in studies compared against another copy, an unresolved V gene accounts for under half, and the cause of the remainder is not known. The table for this sample lists 650,000 to 700,000 clones; 90% of them were counted only once. More than 30% of the sample goes to the ten largest clones. Sequenced material: memory CD8+ T cells from PBMCs. The cell subset or site label here, explained by the study, means: CD45RO+ cells pooled with CCR7-negative TemRA cells. Receptors originate from a man aged 18 to 29 in good health. Some clones in this sample may be carry-over from other donors' samples.

The J gene is TRBJ1-2, the V gene TRBV7-9; D perhaps matches TRBD1 (5 bases). Germline V CDR1 and CDR2: SEHNR, FQNEAQ (reference sequence). The CDR3 is 14 amino acids. The V end lost 2 bases, the J end lost 4 bases, and 11 bases lay between the germline ends. The CDR3 spells CASSLNRGFYGYTF. The CDR3 nucleotides are TGTGCCAGCAGCTTAAACCGGGGGTTCTATGGCTACACCTTC.

In its sample, this clone was seen once. The V and J genes are TRBV19 and TRBJ2-7, with a tentative D call TRBD2 (7 bases). The V end lost 5 bases, the J end lost 3 bases, and 11 bases lay between the germline ends. The length of the CDR3 is 13 residues. CDR1 and CDR2 (germline): LNHDA, SQIVND (reference sequence). CDR3 bases: TGTGCCAGTAGTCCAGGGGAGGGCTACGAGCAGTACTTC. Amino acids: CASSPGEGYEQYF.

This chain connects TRBV6-6 to TRBJ1-1; D is uncertain. The CDR3 runs to 15 residues. Germline V gives CDR1 MNHNY, CDR2 SVGAGI (reference sequence). V was shortened by 2 bases and J by 1 base, with 11 bases between the two germline ends. CDR3 coding DNA: TGTGCCAGCAGTTACGGGAGGGCCCAGAACACTGAAGCTTTCTTT. Its protein product is CASSYGRAQNTEAFF.

The V gene is TRBV9, the J gene TRBJ2-6, with no clear D. This CDR3 has 17 amino acids. With 0 bases removed from V and 4 bases from J, the gap between germline ends came to 14 bases. Germline lookup yields CDR1 SGDLS and CDR2 YYNGEE. The CDR3, as DNA: TGTGCCAGCAGCGTAGCCGCGCCCTCTATGGGGGCCAACGTCCTGACTTTC. It specifies CASSVAAPSMGANVLTF.

The chain combines TRBV6-6 with TRBJ2-1; D unresolved. The germline V and J ends were trimmed by 0 bases and 10 bases, with 4 bases remaining between them. This CDR3 comprises 11 residues. From germline, CDR1 is MNHNY and CDR2 SVGAGI (reference sequence). CDR3 sequence (DNA): TGTGCCAGCAGTTACTCGAGGGAGCAGTTCTTC. This translates into CASSYSREQFF.

The chain is built from TRBV5-1 and TRBJ1-1; 8 bases match TRBD1. Per germline, CDR1 SGHRS and CDR2 YFSETQ. V lost 4 bases and J lost 10; bases outside the gene matches: 6. The CDR3 is 12 amino acids. CDR3 sequence: CASSTQGAGAFF. CDR3 nucleotide sequence: TGCGCCAGCAGCACCCAGGGGGCTGGAGCTTTCTTT.

A single count supports this clone. This chain links TRBV7-8 with TRBJ2-7, with TRBD2 matching 11 bases. The CDR3 covers 16 residues. Germline-derived CDR1 and CDR2 are SGHVS and FQNEAQ. V shed 3 bases and J 6 bases; nucleotides not matched to a gene: 10. CDR3: CASSFILAGEEVEQYF. The CDR3 DNA sequence: TGTGCCAGCAGCTTTATACTAGCGGGAGAAGAGGTCGAGCAGTACTTC. Combining the CDR3 with reference TRBV7-8 and TRBJ2-7 gives the whole variable domain GAGVSQSPRYKVAKRGQDVALRCDPISGHVSLFWYQQALGQGPEFLTYFQNEAQLDKSGLPSDRFFAERPEGSVSTLKIQRTQQEDSAVYLCASSFILAGEEVEQYFGPGTRLTVT.

This chain's CDR3 is CASSPVRVRDRGREQYF. The CDR3 coding sequence is TGTGCCAGCAGCCCAGTCCGGGTCCGGGACAGGGGGCGCGAGCAGTACTTC. The chain uses TRBV11-2 and TRBJ2-7; 12 bases align to TRBD1. In germline, CDR1 is SGHAT, CDR2 FQNNGV. The CDR3 runs 17 residues. With V trimmed by 5 bases and J by 6 bases, 14 bases remained unmatched. The whole variable domain, filled in from reference TRBV11-2 and TRBJ2-7, reads EAGVAQSPRYKIIEKRQSVAFWCNPISGHATLYWYQQILGQGPKLLIQFQNNGVVDDSQLPKDRFSAERLKGVDSTLKIQPAKLEDSAVYLCASSPVRVRDRGREQYFGPGTRLTVT.

J is TRBJ2-1 and V is TRBV11-3, with D perhaps given as TRBD1 or TRBD2 (6 bases each). The CDR3 runs to 14 residues. The V end was cut by 5 bases, the J end by 0 bases, with 8 bases between. CDR1 is SGHNT and CDR2 is YENEEA in the germline V gene. The CDR3 DNA sequence: TGTGCCAGCAGCGAGGGGGGCTCCTACAATGAGCAGTTCTTC. This encodes CASSEGGSYNEQFF.

This chain connects TRBV7-3 to TRBJ2-5; a weak D match, TRBD1 (6 bases). Trimming cost V 6 bases and J 5 bases, with 16 bases left between them. The CDR3 is 14 residues long. Germline CDR1 SGHTA, CDR2 FQGTGA. DNA of the CDR3: TGTGCCAGCAGAAGAGCGCGGCAGGGGGAGACCCAGTACTTC. It encodes CASRRARQGETQYF.

The V call is TRBV7-8, the J call TRBJ2-1, with TRBD2 identical over 7 bases. The CDR3 totals 16 residues. The germline CDR1 and CDR2 sequences are SGHVS and FQNEAQ. V lost 5 bases and J lost 6; bases outside the gene matches: 13. The CDR3: CASSPAGREASNEQFF. The CDR3 bases are TGTGCCAGCAGCCCCGCAGGACGGGAGGCCTCCAATGAGCAGTTCTTC. The whole variable domain, filled in from reference TRBV7-8 and TRBJ2-1, reads GAGVSQSPRYKVAKRGQDVALRCDPISGHVSLFWYQQALGQGPEFLTYFQNEAQLDKSGLPSDRFFAERPEGSVSTLKIQRTQQEDSAVYLCASSPAGREASNEQFFGPGTRLTVL.

V gene TRBV7-9 combines with J gene TRBJ2-1, with 10 bases aligning to TRBD2. The length of the CDR3 is 16 residues. V lost 8 bases to trimming and J lost 9 bases; unmatched junction nucleotides: 16. Germline-derived CDR1 and CDR2 are SEHNR and FQNEAQ (reference sequence). CDR3 nucleotides: TGTGCCAGCCTCATCCCCACTAGCGGGATCCCTAGTGAGCAGTTCTTC. It is translated as CASLIPTSGIPSEQFF.

The chain links TRBV6-1 to TRBJ2-7, with D hard to call. Germline loops: CDR1 MNHNS, CDR2 SASEGT. The CDR3 totals 15 residues. V was shortened by 3 bases and J by 6 bases, with 18 bases between the two germline ends. This CDR3 is CASSDYRGPNSEQYF. DNA of the CDR3: TGTGCCAGCAGTGATTATCGAGGACCAAACAGCGAGCAGTACTTC.

The chain is built from TRBV14 and TRBJ2-7; 7 bases are shared with TRBD2. The germline V gene has CDR1 SGHDN and CDR2 FVKESK. This CDR3 has 14 residues. J was trimmed by 2 bases and V by 4 bases; bases with no gene match: 5. In DNA form, the CDR3 reads TGTGCCAGCAGCCCGCTAGCGGAGGCCTACGAGCAGTACTTC. Its protein product is CASSPLAEAYEQYF.

The DNA of the CDR3 is TGTGCCAGCAGCCAAGTTTCCAGCCCTAGCTCCTACGAGCAGTACTTC. It translates to CASSQVSSPSSYEQYF. V is TRBV14 and J is TRBJ2-7; no reliable D call. The V end lost 1 base, the J end lost 0 bases, and 13 bases lay between the germline ends. The CDR3 runs to 16 residues. CDR1 SGHDN and CDR2 FVKESK come from the germline V gene.

This clone was seen only once. The identical CDR3 is also encoded by other nucleotide sequences in the sample. V usage is TRBV5-6 and J usage is TRBJ2-3; D unresolved. This CDR3 is built from 13 residues. The V gene lost 4 bases and the J gene lost 0 bases, with 6 bases spanning the gap. The V gene's germline CDR1 is SGHDT and CDR2 YYEEEE. CDR3 coding DNA: TGTGCCAGCAGCCCGGGTAGCACAGATACGCAGTATTTT. It yields the protein CASSPGSTDTQYF.

This clone was detected only once. CDR3 loop: CASSDRGGHNYEQYF. The CDR3, as DNA: TGTGCCAGCAGTGACCGTGGAGGCCATAACTACGAGCAGTACTTC. V usage is TRBV25-1 and J usage is TRBJ2-7; D possibly corresponds to TRBD2 (5 bases). The V and J ends lost 3 bases and 3 bases respectively, with 15 bases between them. The CDR3 contains 15 residues. The V gene's germline CDR1 is MGHDK and CDR2 SYGVNS.

The V and J genes are TRBV27 and TRBJ1-1; D ambiguous. Trimming cost V 3 bases and J 3 bases, with 14 bases left between them. The V gene's germline CDR1 is MNHEY and CDR2 SMNVEV (reference sequence). The CDR3 contains 15 residues. The chain's CDR3 is CASSFSRTPHTEAFF. DNA for the CDR3: TGTGCCAGCAGTTTTAGTCGTACACCGCACACTGAAGCTTTCTTT.

The J gene is TRBJ2-3, the V gene TRBV4-1, with 14 bases aligning to TRBD2. V lost 4 bases to trimming and J lost 3 bases; unmatched junction nucleotides: 6. Germline values: CDR1 MGHRA, CDR2 YSYEKL. The CDR3 is 17 amino acids. In DNA form, the CDR3 reads TGCGCCAGCAGCCCTCGGACTAGCGGGAGGTTGACAGATACGCAGTATTTT. This gives the protein CASSPRTSGRLTDTQYF.

The chain employs TRBV9 and TRBJ2-3; 7 nucleotides line up with TRBD2. Germline V gene data show CDR1 as SGDLS and CDR2 as YYNGEE. V was pared by 0 bases and J by 1 base, with 2 bases of the junction left unmatched. The CDR3 spans 15 residues. CDR3 sequence reads: CASSVVTSGTDTQYF. CDR3 in DNA: TGTGCCAGCAGCGTAGTAACTAGCGGCACAGATACGCAGTATTTT.